The present T cell receptor (beta chain) was sequenced within a study of shared clonotypes between healthy human individuals. With 3 bases clipped from V and 4 bases from J, the junction kept 6 bases outside the gene matches. The CDR3 has 15 residues. Germline CDR1 and CDR2: KGHSH and LQKENI. Sequencing used immunoSEQ multiplex PCR; TCRdb keeps in-frame clones, though not all of them. The repertoire has some 2.1 million clones, 85% to 95% of them found once; the top ten carry 0.1% to 0.15%. This clonotype originated in a man aged 18-30 years in good health. The J gene is TRBJ1-1, the V gene TRBV18; 9 bases agree with TRBD1. The sequencing sample was made of naive CD4+ T cells sorted from blood. Subset noted: CD45RA+ positively selected. CDR3 sequence reads: CASSPGTGRSTEAFF. DNA of the CDR3: TGTGCCAGCTCACCCGGGACAGGGCGGAGCACTGAAGCTTTCTTT. The full variable domain, rest sourced from reference TRBV18 and TRBJ1-1, is NAGVMQNPRHLVRRRGQEARLRCSPMKGHSHVYWYRQLPEEGLKFMVYLQKENIIDESGMPKERFSAEFPKEGPSILRIQQVVRGDSAAYFCASSPGTGRSTEAFFGQGTRLTVV.